The rows below give T cell receptor beta chains drawn from one sample of a study of T cells in localized non-small cell lung cancer. Generated by immunoSEQ multiplex PCR, the TCRdb table keeps only in-frame clones and is missing some. Found here are roughly 38,000 clones, more than 80% of them singletons; the top ten hold less than 6.5%. The source was peripheral blood mononuclear cells, collected before any cancer treatment. These receptor sequences come from a male donor older than 55 with stage II lung adenocarcinoma. The CDR3 runs from the conserved cysteine through the conserved F or W. D genes are given only for firm matches. A row's size may be missing; if present it is once, few, many or a size class.

-,-,TRBJ1-2,TRBV28,CASSPTNPGSLSLDYTF,TGTGCCAGCAGCCCGACAAACCCAGGGTCTCTTTCATTGGACTACACCTTC
TRBD1,-,TRBJ2-7,TRBV5-5,CASSFHRGAGTYEQYF,TGTGCCAGCAGCTTCCACAGGGGCGCAGGAACATACGAGCAGTACTTC
TRBD1,-,TRBJ1-2,TRBV6-5,CASSEGQWGYTF,TGTGCCAGCAGTGAGGGACAGTGGGGCTACACCTTC
TRBD1,-,TRBJ1-2,TRBV11-2,CASSSGQALGYTF,TGTGCCAGCAGTTCGGGACAGGCCCTGGGCTACACCTTC
-,-,TRBJ2-6,TRBV2,CASSMDNYRQSRANVLTF,TGTGCCAGCAGTATGGACAATTACCGACAAAGTCGGGCCAACGTCCTGACTTTC
-,-,TRBJ2-3,TRBV29-1,CSVDEGGTDTQYF,TGCAGCGTTGATGAGGGGGGGACAGATACGCAGTATTTT
-,-,TRBJ1-1,TRBV5-6,CASSFRAGKNTEAFF,TGTGCCAGCAGCTTTCGGGCCGGAAAAAACACTGAAGCTTTCTTT
-,few,TRBJ1-5,TRBV27,CASRGYSNQPQHF,TGTGCCAGCAGAGGGTATAGCAATCAGCCCCAGCATTTT
-,-,TRBJ1-2,TRBV9,CASSVDAVGSYGYTF,TGTGCCAGCAGCGTAGATGCAGTGGGATCCTATGGCTACACCTTC
-,-,TRBJ2-2,TRBV29-1,CSVIRAANTGELFF,TGCAGCGTGATCCGGGCGGCGAACACCGGGGAGCTGTTTTTT
-,-,TRBJ2-7,TRBV5-5,CASSPAPGQLYEQYF,TGTGCCAGCAGCCCCGCCCCGGGACAACTGTACGAGCAGTACTTC
-,-,TRBJ2-5,TRBV2,CASSGGRQETQYF,TGTGCCAGCTCTGGAGGGAGGCAAGAGACCCAGTACTTC
-,-,TRBJ1-1,TRBV6-5,CASSYLGPRDTEAFF,TGTGCCAGCAGTTACTTGGGGCCCAGGGACACTGAAGCTTTCTTT
TRBD2,-,TRBJ2-1,TRBV5-1,CASSHRWPGGSSYNEQFF,TGCGCCAGCAGCCACAGGTGGCCGGGGGGGAGCTCCTACAATGAGCAGTTCTTC
-,-,TRBJ1-2,TRBV5-6,CASSPRVRANYGYTF,TGTGCCAGCAGCCCCCGGGTGAGAGCTAACTATGGCTACACCTTC
-,-,TRBJ1-3,TRBV18,CASSPQWQLGNTIYF,TGTGCCAGCTCACCACAGTGGCAGCTTGGAAACACCATATATTTT
TRBD2,-,TRBJ2-1,TRBV6-5,CASGPLAGVGNEQFF,TGTGCCAGCGGGCCACTAGCGGGAGTTGGGAATGAGCAGTTCTTC
TRBD1,-,TRBJ1-1,TRBV18,CASSRTGKDTEAFF,TGTGCCAGCTCCCGGACAGGGAAGGACACTGAAGCTTTCTTT
-,-,TRBJ2-2,TRBV5-1,CASSLGELNTGELFF,TGCGCCAGCAGCTTGGGGGAATTGAACACCGGGGAGCTGTTTTTT
TRBD1,-,TRBJ1-5,TRBV19,CASSTPGGWQPQHF,TGTGCCAGTAGTACCCCAGGGGGGTGGCAGCCCCAGCATTTT
-,-,TRBJ2-5,TRBV2,CASSEGAGETQYF,TGTGCCAGCAGTGAGGGGGCTGGGGAGACCCAGTACTTC
-,-,TRBJ1-1,TRBV6-5,CASSYPGGEYTEAFF,TGTGCCAGCAGTTACCCTGGGGGTGAGTACACTGAAGCTTTCTTT
-,-,TRBJ1-1,TRBV10-3,CAISEPQQSLNTEAFF,TGTGCCATCAGTGAGCCCCAGCAGAGCTTGAACACTGAAGCTTTCTTT
-,-,TRBJ1-6,TRBV5-1,CASGEGIRRSPLHF,TGCGCCAGCGGGGAAGGGATAAGAAGATCACCCCTCCACTTT
-,-,TRBJ1-5,TRBV6-5,CASSSGNQPQHF,TGTGCCTCCAGTTCGGGCAATCAGCCCCAGCATTTT
-,-,TRBJ2-5,TRBV2,CASSAQGSETQYF,TGTGCCAGCAGTGCTCAGGGTTCGGAGACCCAGTACTTC
-,-,TRBJ2-7,TRBV2,CASVRRSYEQYF,TGTGCCAGCGTACGCAGGTCCTACGAGCAGTACTTC
TRBD1,-,TRBJ2-1,TRBV28,CASTRGRDRGLLRGSEQFF,TGTGCCAGCACTAGGGGGAGGGACAGGGGGCTCCTAAGGGGTTCAGAGCAGTTCTTC
-,-,TRBJ1-1,TRBV18,CASSANTEAFF,TGTGCCAGCTCAGCTAACACTGAAGCTTTCTTT
-,-,TRBJ2-3,TRBV5-8,CASSLVAHSAGDTQYF,TGTGCCAGCAGCTTGGTTGCGCACTCAGCCGGAGATACGCAGTATTTT
TRBD1,-,TRBJ1-2,TRBV28,CASSGSYRGHRYGYTF,TGTGCCAGCAGTGGGTCTTACAGGGGCCACCGCTATGGCTACACCTTC
-,-,TRBJ2-7,TRBV18,CASSLGSGSYEQYF,TGTGCCAGCTCACTGGGCTCCGGATCCTACGAGCAGTACTTC
TRBD1,-,TRBJ2-7,TRBV7-8,CASSPTLFRDRGFEQYF,TGTGCCAGCAGCCCCACGTTATTCCGGGACAGGGGGTTCGAGCAGTACTTC
-,-,TRBJ1-3,TRBV15,CATSREGQCSLHGVGNTIYF,TGTGCCACCAGCAGAGAGGGCCAATGTTCTCTTCACGGGGTTGGAAACACCATATATTTT
-,-,TRBJ2-1,TRBV5-1,CASSSGELDEQFF,TGCGCCAGCAGCTCTGGGGAGTTGGATGAGCAGTTCTTC
-,once,TRBJ1-2,TRBV19,CASTPGRQSYFYGYTF,TGTGCCAGTACCCCGGGGCGGCAGTCTTACTTCTATGGCTACACCTTC
-,-,TRBJ2-5,TRBV29-1,CSTGGGGQETQYF,TGCAGCACGGGGGGAGGGGGGCAAGAGACCCAGTACTTC
-,once,TRBJ1-5,TRBV19,CASKEEVFGNQPQHF,TGTGCCAGTAAGGAGGAAGTGTTTGGCAATCAGCCCCAGCATTTT
TRBD1,-,TRBJ2-1,TRBV7-2,CASSQDRGSYNEQFF,TGTGCCAGCAGCCAGGACAGGGGTTCCTACAATGAGCAGTTCTTC
-,-,TRBJ1-2,TRBV30,CALGRTINYGYTF,TGTGCCCTGGGCCGCACAATTAACTATGGCTACACCTTC
-,-,TRBJ2-4,TRBV5-5,CASSLKSVGVVRNIQYF,TGTGCCAGCAGCTTGAAGAGCGTGGGAGTGGTGAGGAACATTCAGTACTTC
-,-,TRBJ1-1,TRBV6-1,CASSVEGGGTEAFF,TGTGCCAGCAGTGTAGAGGGAGGAGGCACTGAAGCTTTCTTT
-,-,TRBJ1-5,TRBV28,CASIVRGPGPQHF,TGTGCCAGCATTGTTCGAGGCCCGGGGCCCCAGCATTTT
-,-,TRBJ2-2,TRBV10-2,CASSATLNTGELFF,TGCGCCAGCAGTGCAACCCTGAACACCGGGGAGCTGTTTTTT
-,-,TRBJ1-1,TRBV5-5,CASSPIDLNTEAFF,TGTGCCAGCAGCCCGATCGATCTGAACACTGAAGCTTTCTTT
-,-,TRBJ2-2,TRBV27,CASSLVLNTGELFF,TGTGCCAGCAGTTTAGTTTTGAACACCGGGGAGCTGTTTTTT
TRBD1,-,TRBJ2-1,TRBV29-1,CSVGDRAYNEQFF,TGCAGCGTTGGGGACAGGGCCTACAATGAGCAGTTCTTC
-,once,TRBJ2-2,TRBV5-6,CASSFSPVPTGELFF,TGTGCCAGCAGCTTTTCCCCGGTGCCCACCGGGGAGCTGTTTTTT
-,-,TRBJ1-5,TRBV27,CASSFQGNQPQHF,TGTGCCAGCAGTTTCCAGGGCAATCAGCCCCAGCATTTT
-,-,TRBJ1-1,TRBV29-1,CSVSTILDRLNTEAFF,TGCAGCGTTTCAACCATTCTGGACCGCCTGAACACTGAAGCTTTCTTT
-,-,TRBJ2-1,TRBV30,CAWSPPPGIGYNEQFF,TGTGCCTGGAGTCCGCCCCCAGGGATCGGCTACAATGAGCAGTTCTTC
TRBD2,-,TRBJ2-7,TRBV25-1,CASSEFWELALYF,TGTGCCAGCAGTGAATTTTGGGAACTAGCGTTGTACTTC
-,-,TRBJ2-3,TRBV20-1,CSARDGQQYF,TGCAGTGCTAGAGACGGTCAGCAGTATTTT
TRBD1,-,TRBJ2-7,TRBV27,CASSPSRTGTYYEQYF,TGTGCCAGCAGCCCGAGCCGGACAGGGACTTACTACGAGCAGTACTTC
TRBD1,-,TRBJ1-1,TRBV30,CGFLGGQTNTEAFF,TGTGGCTTCCTGGGGGGACAGACGAACACTGAAGCTTTCTTT
-,-,TRBJ1-4,TRBV20-1,CSARTSGKLFF,TGCAGTGCTAGGACCTCAGGGAAACTGTTTTTT
TRBD2,-,TRBJ2-7,TRBV7-2,CASTTSGRAEQYF,TGTGCCAGCACTACTAGCGGGAGAGCAGAGCAGTACTTC
TRBD1,-,TRBJ2-1,TRBV18,CASGGQGANEQFF,TGTGCCAGCGGAGGACAGGGGGCTAATGAGCAGTTCTTC
-,-,TRBJ1-2,TRBV5-4,CASSLPGHGYTF,TGTGCCAGCAGCCTACCGGGACATGGCTACACCTTC
-,-,TRBJ2-4,TRBV6-5,CATRVAKNIQYF,TGTGCCACCCGGGTGGCCAAAAACATTCAGTACTTC